The present TCR beta chain was sequenced within a study of blood T cell repertoires in COVID-19. Study overall: Samples representing acute and convalescent COVID-19 were sourced from the United States, Italy and Spain. T cells, B-cell-depleted T cells, or PBMCs provided the cDNA or gDNA that served as material.

Per the authors' pipeline: Researchers report that nucleated cell counts were estimated from reference gene primer amplification. The table came from immunoSEQ multiplex PCR; TCRdb's copy has only in-frame clones and leaves some out. V and J calls and clone size follow that table, whereas D and trimming were derived from the DNA. The sample lists around 190,000 clones, 75% to 90% occurring once. The sample was peripheral blood. This TCR derives from a man in his thirties or forties with acute or convalescent COVID-19.

The CDR3 region is CASSKQRAVLSHSYNSPLHF. Written as DNA, the CDR3 is TGTGCCAGCAGCAAACAACGTGCTGTCCTCTCTCACTCCTATAATTCACCCCTCCACTTT. This chain joins TRBV28 and TRBJ1-6; D unclear. V lost 6 bases and J lost 0, with 24 bases in between. Germline V gene sequence: CDR1 MDHEN, CDR2 SYDVKM. The CDR3 is 20 residues long.